The rows below give T cell receptor beta chains drawn from one sample of a study of cytomegalovirus exposure and HLA in healthy donors. The assay was immunoSEQ multiplex PCR, and TCRdb's table has in-frame clones only and misses some. The sample shows some 110,000 clones, 86% of them seen only once. Material: PBMCs. Receptor source: a man aged 18 to 30 in good health and CMV-seronegative. CDR3s leave out the opening cysteine and the closing phenylalanine or tryptophan. Each record gives: V gene, J gene, clone size, CDR3 protein. Size values are once, few and many counts, or a class for expanded clones, and some rows have none.

>TRBV7-9|TRBJ1-5|NA
ASSRGQGHQPQH
>TRBV7-9|TRBJ2-1|few
ASSLSTSDNEQF
>TRBV11-2|TRBJ2-2|once
ASSPGLGNTGELF
>TRBV6-1|TRBJ1-5|NA
ASKNPFSGQPQH
>TRBV7-2|TRBJ2-3|NA
ASSIGRDTDTQY
>TRBV12-5|TRBJ1-1|NA
ASGYRGVEAF
>TRBV7-9|TRBJ1-1|NA
ASSLGGAGGTEAF
>TRBV29-1|TRBJ1-2|NA
SVEDRQGLGYT
>TRBV7-2|TRBJ2-5|NA
ASSLARSAGETQY
>TRBV6-1|TRBJ2-7|few
ASSVEGGSSYEQY
>TRBV25-1|TRBJ1-1|NA
ASSDGGRVTNTEAF
>TRBV27|TRBJ2-1|NA
ASSLWGGWTGRVVNEQF
>TRBV6-8|TRBJ2-7|NA
ASPTGTKSHEQY
>TRBV6-5|TRBJ1-1|NA
ASSYDRSFFAEAF
>TRBV5-4|TRBJ1-2|NA
ASSLEGAPRGYT
>TRBV4-1|TRBJ1-2|NA
ASSQMGQGSYGYT
>TRBV6-1|TRBJ2-5|NA
ASSESSGARTQY
>TRBV6-5|TRBJ2-7|NA
ASSYSRRATGEQY
>TRBV19|TRBJ2-7|NA
ASSTGTSGYEQY
>TRBV6-6|TRBJ2-3|NA
ASSVPGYTQY
>TRBV5-1|TRBJ2-3|NA
ASSFRSADTQY
>TRBV11-2|TRBJ2-2|NA
ASSPGTGGITGELF
>TRBV13|TRBJ2-1|NA
ASSPRTSGRAGLGNEQF
>TRBV7-6|TRBJ2-5|NA
ASSLAETQY
>TRBV4-2|TRBJ2-7|NA
ASSQDPRGAGSSYEQY
>TRBV9|TRBJ2-1|NA
ASSASGGYNEQF
>TRBV5-1|TRBJ2-5|NA
ASSFGGRTETQY
>TRBV15|TRBJ2-7|NA
ATSRPGQRVGEQY
>TRBV5-1|TRBJ1-3|NA
ASSSTGSGNTIY
>TRBV6-1|TRBJ1-6|NA
ASSAWTGGSSYNSPLH
>TRBV12-2|TRBJ2-7|NA
ASRLVAPPRQGLSPAYEQY
>TRBV7-6|TRBJ1-2|once
ASSLESGYGYT
>TRBV2|TRBJ2-7|NA
ASSEAPPNRSKLGEQY
>TRBV19|TRBJ1-2|NA
ASRPDRGPSYT
>TRBV6-6|TRBJ2-1|NA
ASSYSGLRF
>TRBV6-5|TRBJ1-1|NA
ASSLRTGTTEAF
>TRBV5-1|TRBJ2-5|once
ASSQRLAGKQETQY
>TRBV30|TRBJ1-3|NA
ASDSSGSGNTIY
>TRBV4-1|TRBJ2-5|NA
ASSQEGTGVRETQY
>TRBV10-2|TRBJ1-5|NA
ASKAAQGHQPQH
>TRBV18|TRBJ2-1|NA
ASSPSGAASSYNEQF
>TRBV10-1|TRBJ1-2|NA
ASSEYHWAEKINYGYT